These T cell receptor beta chains were read from a single sample in a study of identical twins. One entry per CDR3 protein, called by TCRdb with MiXCR from the 5' RACE reads. The sample yields approximately 590,000 distinct CDR3 sequences, 9.5% to 10% seen once. These data also formed part of another study, on yellow fever vaccine responses in identical twins.

Sequenced: PBMCs. These receptors were collected from a woman under 30 in good health. The CDR3 runs from the conserved cysteine through the conserved F or W. A D gene is named only where the DNA matches it firmly. Clone sizes are given selectively: once, few, many, or a class where the clone is expanded.

>TRBV7-2|few|TRBJ2-2|TRBD2
TGTGCCAGCAGCAAGACTAGCGGGGTGAACACCGGGGAGCTGTTTTTT
CASSKTSGVNTGELFF
>TRBV5-1|few|TRBJ2-3|TRBD2
TGCGCCAGCAGCTTGGAGTCTCTCCAGCGGGGATTTCGAGATACGCAGTATTTT
CASSLESLQRGFRDTQYF
>TRBV20-1|NA|TRBJ2-1|TRBD2
TGCAGTGCTAGAGAAGCGGGAGACTACAATGAGCAGTTCTTC
CSAREAGDYNEQFF
>TRBV5-4|few|TRBJ2-2|NA
TGTGCCAGCAGCTTGGTGTTGTCGGGGTCCGGGGAGCTGTTTTTT
CASSLVLSGSGELFF
>TRBV10-3|NA|TRBJ2-1|NA
TGTGCCATCAGTGATGCGGGTTTGGGGAATGAGCAGTTCTTC
CAISDAGLGNEQFF
>TRBV7-2|NA|TRBJ1-4|NA
TGTGCCAGCAGCTTAGTCGGGGCCAGCCTAGAGAAACTGTTTTTT
CASSLVGASLEKLFF
>TRBV11-1|few|TRBJ2-1|TRBD2
TGTGCCAGCAGCCCCCGGAGCGGGGGGCCTTACAATGAGCAGTTCTTC
CASSPRSGGPYNEQFF
>TRBV28|NA|TRBJ2-1|TRBD2
TGTGCCAGCAGTTTATTCCCCAGCGGGGGGGCCTATGAGCAGTTCTTC
CASSLFPSGGAYEQFF
>TRBV11-2|few|TRBJ2-7|NA
TGTGCCAGCAGCCCGGCGGGACAGTTTTTTTACGAGCAGTACTTC
CASSPAGQFFYEQYF
>TRBV5-1|NA|TRBJ1-4|NA
TGCGCCAGCAGCCCCACCAGCGGCACTGAAAAACTGTTTTTT
CASSPTSGTEKLFF
>TRBV2|NA|TRBJ2-7|TRBD1
TGTGCCAGCAGTGAAGCGCTTCGGGTTAGGGTCACAGGGGATCTCGAGCAGTACTTC
CASSEALRVRVTGDLEQYF
>TRBV19|few|TRBJ2-2|NA
TGTGCCAGTACTAGGGACACAAACACCGGGGAGCTGTTTTTT
CASTRDTNTGELFF
>TRBV20-1|many|TRBJ2-4|NA
TGCAGTGCTAGAGGAACAGTTGGGATGAACATTCAGTACTTC
CSARGTVGMNIQYF
>TRBV12-3/TRBV12-4|many|TRBJ2-7|TRBD2
TGTGCCAGCAGTTCTAAGACTAGCGCGTACGAGCAGTACTTC
CASSSKTSAYEQYF
>TRBV5-1|few|TRBJ2-1|TRBD2
TGCGCCAGCAGCGAGAGGACTAGCGGGAGGGCCGCGGAGTTCTTC
CASSERTSGRAAEFF
>TRBV2|NA|TRBJ2-2|NA
TGTGCCATCAGACGTCGCGGCAGGGGCACCGGGGAGCTGTTTTTT
CAIRRRGRGTGELFF
>TRBV6-5|few|TRBJ1-1|NA
TGTGCCAGCAGTTACTCGGGGTACGGGAACACTGAAGCTTTCTTT
CASSYSGYGNTEAFF